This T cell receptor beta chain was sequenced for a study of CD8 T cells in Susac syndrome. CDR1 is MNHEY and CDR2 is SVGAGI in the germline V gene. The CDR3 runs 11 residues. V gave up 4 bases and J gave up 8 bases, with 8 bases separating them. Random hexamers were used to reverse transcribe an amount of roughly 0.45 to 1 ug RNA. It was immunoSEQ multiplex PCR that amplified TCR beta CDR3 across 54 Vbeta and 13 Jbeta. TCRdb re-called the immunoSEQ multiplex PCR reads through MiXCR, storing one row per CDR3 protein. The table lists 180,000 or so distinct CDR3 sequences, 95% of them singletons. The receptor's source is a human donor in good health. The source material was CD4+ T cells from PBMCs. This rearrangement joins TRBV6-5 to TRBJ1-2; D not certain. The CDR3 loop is CASSSGRGYTF. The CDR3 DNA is TGTGCCAGCAGTTCCGGACGGGGCTACACCTTC.